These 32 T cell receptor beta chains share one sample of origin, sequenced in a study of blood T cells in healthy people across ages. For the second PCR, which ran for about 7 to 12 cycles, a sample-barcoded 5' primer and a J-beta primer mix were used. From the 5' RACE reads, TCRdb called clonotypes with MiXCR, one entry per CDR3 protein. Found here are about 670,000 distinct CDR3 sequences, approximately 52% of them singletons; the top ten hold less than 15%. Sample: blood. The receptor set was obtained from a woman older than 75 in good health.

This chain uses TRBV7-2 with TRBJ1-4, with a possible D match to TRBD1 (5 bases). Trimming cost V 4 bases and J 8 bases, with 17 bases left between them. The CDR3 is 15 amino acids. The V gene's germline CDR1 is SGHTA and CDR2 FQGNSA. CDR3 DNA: TGTGCCAGCAGCTCATCAGGGTTAAGGAGAGAAAAACTGTTTTTT. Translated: CASSSSGLRREKLFF.

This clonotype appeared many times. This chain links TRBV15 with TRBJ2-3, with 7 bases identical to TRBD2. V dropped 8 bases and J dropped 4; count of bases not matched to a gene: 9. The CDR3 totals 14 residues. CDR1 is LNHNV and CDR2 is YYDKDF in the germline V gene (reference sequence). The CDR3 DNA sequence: TGTGCCACCCATCGGGGGGAGTTGTCAGATACGCAGTATTTT. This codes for CATHRGELSDTQYF.

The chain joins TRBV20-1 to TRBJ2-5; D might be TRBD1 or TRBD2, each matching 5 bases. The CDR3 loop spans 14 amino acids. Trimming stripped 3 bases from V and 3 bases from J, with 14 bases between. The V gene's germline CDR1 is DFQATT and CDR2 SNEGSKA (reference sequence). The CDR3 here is CSASSGQIKETQYF. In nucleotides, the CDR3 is TGCAGTGCTAGCTCGGGGCAGATAAAAGAGACCCAGTACTTC.

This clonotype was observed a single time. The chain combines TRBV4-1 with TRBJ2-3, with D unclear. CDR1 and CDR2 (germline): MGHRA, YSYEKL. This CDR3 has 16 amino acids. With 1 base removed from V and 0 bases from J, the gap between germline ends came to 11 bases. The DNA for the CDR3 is TGCGCCAGCAGCCAAGTAAATCTAATTAGCACAGATACGCAGTATTTT. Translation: CASSQVNLISTDTQYF.

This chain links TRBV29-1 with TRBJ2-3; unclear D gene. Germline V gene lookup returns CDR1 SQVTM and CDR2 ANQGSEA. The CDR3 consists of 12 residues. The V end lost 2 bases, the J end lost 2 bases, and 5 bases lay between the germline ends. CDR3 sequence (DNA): TGCAGCGTTGAATCGACCACAGATACGCAGTATTTT. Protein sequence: CSVESTTDTQYF.

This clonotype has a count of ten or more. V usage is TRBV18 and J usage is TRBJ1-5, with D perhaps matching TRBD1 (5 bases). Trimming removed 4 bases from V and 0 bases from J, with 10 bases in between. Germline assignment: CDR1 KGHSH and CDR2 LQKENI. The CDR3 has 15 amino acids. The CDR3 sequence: CASSLTGYSNQPQHF. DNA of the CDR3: TGTGCCAGCTCACTCACAGGTTATAGCAATCAGCCCCAGCATTTT.

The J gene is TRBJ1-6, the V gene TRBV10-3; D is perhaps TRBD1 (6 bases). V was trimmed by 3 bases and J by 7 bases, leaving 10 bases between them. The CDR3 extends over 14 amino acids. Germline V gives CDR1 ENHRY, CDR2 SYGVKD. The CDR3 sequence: CAISEDRWNSPLHF. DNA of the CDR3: TGTGCCATCAGTGAAGACAGGTGGAATTCACCCCTCCACTTT.

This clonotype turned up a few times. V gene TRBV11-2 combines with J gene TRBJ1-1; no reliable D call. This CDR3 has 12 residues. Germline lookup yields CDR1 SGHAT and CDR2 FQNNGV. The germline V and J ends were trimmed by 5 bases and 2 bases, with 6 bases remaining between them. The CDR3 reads CASSPINTEAFF. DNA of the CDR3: TGTGCCAGCAGCCCCATTAACACTGAAGCTTTCTTT. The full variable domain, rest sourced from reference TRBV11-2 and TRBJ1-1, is EAGVAQSPRYKIIEKRQSVAFWCNPISGHATLYWYQQILGQGPKLLIQFQNNGVVDDSQLPKDRFSAERLKGVDSTLKIQPAKLEDSAVYLCASSPINTEAFFGQGTRLTVV.

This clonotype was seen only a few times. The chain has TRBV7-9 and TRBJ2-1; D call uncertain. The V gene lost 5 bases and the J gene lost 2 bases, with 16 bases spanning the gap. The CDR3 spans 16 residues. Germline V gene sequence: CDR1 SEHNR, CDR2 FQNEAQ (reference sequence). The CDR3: CASSDRISRAYNEQFF. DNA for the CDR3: TGTGCCAGCAGCGATCGGATTTCCAGAGCCTACAATGAGCAGTTCTTC.

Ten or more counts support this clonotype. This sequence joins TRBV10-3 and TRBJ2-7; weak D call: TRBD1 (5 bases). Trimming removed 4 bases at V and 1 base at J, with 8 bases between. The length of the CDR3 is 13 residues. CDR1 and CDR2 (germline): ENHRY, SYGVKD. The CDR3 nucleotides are TGTGCCATCAGTGCGCCAGGGTCCTACGAGCAGTACTTC. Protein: CAISAPGSYEQYF.

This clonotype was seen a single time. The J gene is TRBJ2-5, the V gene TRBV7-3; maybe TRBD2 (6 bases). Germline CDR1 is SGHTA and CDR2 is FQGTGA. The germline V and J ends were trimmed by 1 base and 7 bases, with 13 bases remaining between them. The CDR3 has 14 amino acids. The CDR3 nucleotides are TGTGCCAGCAGCTTAATGGCTAGCGAGGGGACCCAGTACTTC. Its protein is CASSLMASEGTQYF.

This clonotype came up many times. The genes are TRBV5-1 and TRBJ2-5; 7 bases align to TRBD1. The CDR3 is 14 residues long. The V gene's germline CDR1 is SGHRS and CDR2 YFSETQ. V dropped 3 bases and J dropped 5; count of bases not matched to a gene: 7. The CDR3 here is CASSSPDRAETQYF. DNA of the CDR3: TGCGCCAGCAGCTCCCCAGACAGGGCGGAGACCCAGTACTTC.

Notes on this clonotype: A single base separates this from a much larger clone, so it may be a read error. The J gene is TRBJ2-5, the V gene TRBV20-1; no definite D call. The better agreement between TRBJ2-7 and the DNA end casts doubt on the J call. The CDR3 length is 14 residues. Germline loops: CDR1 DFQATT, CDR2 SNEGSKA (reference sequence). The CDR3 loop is CSARASYSSDEQYF. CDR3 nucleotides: TGCAGTGCTAGAGCGTCGTACAGCTCCGACGAGCAGTACTTC.

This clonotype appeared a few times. The CDR3: CSAYRGDRSYEQFF. The CDR3 DNA reads as TGCAGTGCTTATCGAGGGGACCGCAGTTATGAGCAGTTCTTC. The chain combines TRBV20-1 with TRBJ2-1; D is perhaps TRBD1 or TRBD2 (5 bases each). V lost 5 bases, J lost 8 bases, and 19 bases lay in between. This CDR3 has 14 amino acids. CDR1 is DFQATT, CDR2 SNEGSKA, per germline (reference sequence).

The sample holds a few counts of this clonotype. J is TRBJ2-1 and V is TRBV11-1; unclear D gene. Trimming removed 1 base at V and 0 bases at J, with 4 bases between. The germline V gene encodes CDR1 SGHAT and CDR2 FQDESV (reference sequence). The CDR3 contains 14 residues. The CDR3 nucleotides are TGTGCCAGCAGCTTAGAGGACTCCTACAATGAGCAGTTCTTC. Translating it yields CASSLEDSYNEQFF. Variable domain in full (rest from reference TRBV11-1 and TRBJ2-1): EAEVAQSPRYKITEKSQAVAFWCDPISGHATLYWYRQILGQGPELLVQFQDESVVDDSQLPKDRFSAERLKGVDSTLKIQPAELGDSAMYLCASSLEDSYNEQFFGPGTRLTVL.

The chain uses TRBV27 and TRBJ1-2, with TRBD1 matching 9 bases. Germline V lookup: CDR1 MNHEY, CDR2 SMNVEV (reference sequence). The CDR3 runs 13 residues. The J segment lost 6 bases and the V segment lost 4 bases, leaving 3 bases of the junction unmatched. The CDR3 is CASSYRGLDGYTF. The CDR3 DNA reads TGTGCCAGCAGTTACAGGGGGCTTGATGGCTACACCTTC.

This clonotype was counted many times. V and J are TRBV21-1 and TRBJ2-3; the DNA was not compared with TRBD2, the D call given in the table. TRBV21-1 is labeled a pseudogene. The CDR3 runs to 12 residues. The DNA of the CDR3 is TGTGCCAGCCTAGCCCTCGGAGATACGCAGTATTTT. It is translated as CASLALGDTQYF.

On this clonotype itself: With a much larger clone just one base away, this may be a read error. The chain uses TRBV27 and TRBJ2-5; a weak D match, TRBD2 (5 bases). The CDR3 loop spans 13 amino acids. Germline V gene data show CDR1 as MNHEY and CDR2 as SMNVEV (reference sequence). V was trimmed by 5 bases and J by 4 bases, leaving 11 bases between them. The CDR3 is CASSQRTRETQYF. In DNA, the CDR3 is TGTGCCAGCAGTCAGCGGACTCGAGAGACCCAGTACTTC.

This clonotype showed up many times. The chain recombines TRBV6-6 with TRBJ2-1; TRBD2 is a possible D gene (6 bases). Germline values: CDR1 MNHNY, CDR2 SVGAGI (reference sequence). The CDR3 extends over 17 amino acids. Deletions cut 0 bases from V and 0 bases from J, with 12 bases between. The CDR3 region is CASSYSRELYSYNEQFF. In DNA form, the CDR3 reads TGTGCCAGCAGTTACTCCCGGGAGCTATACTCCTACAATGAGCAGTTCTTC.

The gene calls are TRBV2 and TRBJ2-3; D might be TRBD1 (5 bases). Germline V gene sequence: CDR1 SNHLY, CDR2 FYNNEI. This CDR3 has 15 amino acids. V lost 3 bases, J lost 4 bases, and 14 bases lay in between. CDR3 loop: CASSDQGSYADTQYF. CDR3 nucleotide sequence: TGTGCCAGCAGTGACCAGGGAAGTTATGCAGATACGCAGTATTTT.

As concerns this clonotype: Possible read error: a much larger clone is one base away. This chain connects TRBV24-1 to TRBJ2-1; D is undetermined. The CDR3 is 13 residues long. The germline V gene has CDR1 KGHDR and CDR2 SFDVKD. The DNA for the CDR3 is TGTGCCACCAGTGATACTCCGGCCAATGAGCTGTTCTTC. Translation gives CATSDTPANELFF.

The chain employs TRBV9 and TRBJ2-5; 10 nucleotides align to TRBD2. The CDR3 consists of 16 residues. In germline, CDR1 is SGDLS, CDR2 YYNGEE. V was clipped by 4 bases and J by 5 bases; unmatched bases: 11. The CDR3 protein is CASSLMGSGRGETQYF. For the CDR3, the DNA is TGTGCCAGCAGCCTTATGGGGAGCGGGAGGGGTGAGACCCAGTACTTC.

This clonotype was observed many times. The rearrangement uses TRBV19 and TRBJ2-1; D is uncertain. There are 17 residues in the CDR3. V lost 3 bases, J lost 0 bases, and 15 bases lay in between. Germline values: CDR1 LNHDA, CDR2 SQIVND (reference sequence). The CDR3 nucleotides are TGTGCCAGTAGTATCTCTACGACTGTGAGCTCCTACAATGAGCAGTTCTTC. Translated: CASSISTTVSSYNEQFF.

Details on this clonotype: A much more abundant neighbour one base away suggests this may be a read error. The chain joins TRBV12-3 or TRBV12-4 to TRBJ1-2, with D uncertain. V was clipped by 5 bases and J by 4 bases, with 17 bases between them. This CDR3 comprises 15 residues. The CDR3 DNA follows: TGTGCCAGCAGTGTAGGGCGGATGCCCCTCTATGGCTACACCTTC. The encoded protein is CASSVGRMPLYGYTF.

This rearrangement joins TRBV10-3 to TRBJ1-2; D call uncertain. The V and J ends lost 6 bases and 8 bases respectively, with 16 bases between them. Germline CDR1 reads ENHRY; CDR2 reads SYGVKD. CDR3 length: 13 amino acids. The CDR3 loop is CAISPLGGSGYTF. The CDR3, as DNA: TGTGCCATCAGCCCCTTGGGCGGGTCGGGCTACACCTTC.

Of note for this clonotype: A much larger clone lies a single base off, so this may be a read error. The CDR3 region is CVSSLDTSGYNEQFF. The CDR3 DNA sequence: TGTGTCAGCAGCTTGGATACTAGCGGATACAATGAGCAGTTCTTC. V and J are TRBV11-2 and TRBJ2-1; 8 bases agree with TRBD2. Germline V lookup: CDR1 SGHAT, CDR2 FQNNGV. The CDR3 loop spans 15 amino acids.

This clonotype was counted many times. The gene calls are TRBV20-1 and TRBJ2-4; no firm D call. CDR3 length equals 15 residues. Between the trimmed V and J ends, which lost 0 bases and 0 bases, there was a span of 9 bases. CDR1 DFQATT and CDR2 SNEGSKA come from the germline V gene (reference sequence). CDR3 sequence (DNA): TGCAGTGCTAGAGACCTGAGACTAGCCAAAAACATTCAGTACTTC. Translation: CSARDLRLAKNIQYF.

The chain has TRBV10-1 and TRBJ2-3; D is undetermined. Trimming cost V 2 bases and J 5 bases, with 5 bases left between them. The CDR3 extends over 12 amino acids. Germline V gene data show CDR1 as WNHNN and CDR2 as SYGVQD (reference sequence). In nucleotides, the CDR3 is TGCGCCAGCAGTGAGAACTTAGATACGCAGTATTTT. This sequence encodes CASSENLDTQYF.

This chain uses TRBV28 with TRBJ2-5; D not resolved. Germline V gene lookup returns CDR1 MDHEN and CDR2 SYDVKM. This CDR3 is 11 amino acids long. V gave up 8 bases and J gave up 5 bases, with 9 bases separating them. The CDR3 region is CASQERETQYF. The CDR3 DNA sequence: TGTGCCAGCCAGGAGAGGGAGACCCAGTACTTC.

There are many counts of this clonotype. CDR3: CASSLIGVTTGELFF. DNA for the CDR3: TGCGCCAGCAGCTTGATCGGGGTTACCACCGGGGAGCTGTTTTTT. The chain joins TRBV5-1 to TRBJ2-2, with D possibly being TRBD2 (5 bases). V lost 1 base to trimming and J lost 4 bases, with 11 bases between them. Germline values: CDR1 SGHRS, CDR2 YFSETQ. This CDR3 has 15 residues.

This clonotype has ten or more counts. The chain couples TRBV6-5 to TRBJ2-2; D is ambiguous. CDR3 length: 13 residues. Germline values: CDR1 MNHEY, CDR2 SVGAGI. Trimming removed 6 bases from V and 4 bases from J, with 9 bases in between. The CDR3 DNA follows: TGTGCCAGCAGGGGGTTCGGCACCGGGGAGCTGTTTTTT. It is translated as CASRGFGTGELFF.

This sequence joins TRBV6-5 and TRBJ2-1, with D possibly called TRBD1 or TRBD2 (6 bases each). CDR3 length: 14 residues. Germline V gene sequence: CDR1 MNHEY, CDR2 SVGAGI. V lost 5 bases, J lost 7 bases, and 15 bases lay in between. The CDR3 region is CASSDWGASNEQFF. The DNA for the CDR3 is TGTGCCAGCAGTGACTGGGGGGCAAGTAATGAGCAGTTCTTC.